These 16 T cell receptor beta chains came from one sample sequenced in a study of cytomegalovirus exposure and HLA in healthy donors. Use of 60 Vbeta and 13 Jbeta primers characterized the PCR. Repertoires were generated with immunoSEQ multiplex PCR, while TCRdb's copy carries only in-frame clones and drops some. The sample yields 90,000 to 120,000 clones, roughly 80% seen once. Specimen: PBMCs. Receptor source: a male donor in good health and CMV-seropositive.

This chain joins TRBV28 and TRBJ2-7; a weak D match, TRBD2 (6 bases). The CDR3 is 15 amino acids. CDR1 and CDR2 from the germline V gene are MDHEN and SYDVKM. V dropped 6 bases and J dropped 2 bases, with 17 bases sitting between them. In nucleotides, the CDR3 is TGTGCCAGCAGAGGTACCGGGACTGCCACCTACGAGCAGTACTTC. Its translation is CASRGTGTATYEQYF.

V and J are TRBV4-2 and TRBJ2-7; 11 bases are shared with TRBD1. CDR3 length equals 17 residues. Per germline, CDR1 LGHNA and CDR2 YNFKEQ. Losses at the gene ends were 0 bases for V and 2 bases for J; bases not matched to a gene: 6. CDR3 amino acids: CASSQEPAGQGAYEQYF. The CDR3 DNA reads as TGTGCCAGCAGCCAAGAACCAGCGGGACAGGGGGCCTACGAGCAGTACTTC.

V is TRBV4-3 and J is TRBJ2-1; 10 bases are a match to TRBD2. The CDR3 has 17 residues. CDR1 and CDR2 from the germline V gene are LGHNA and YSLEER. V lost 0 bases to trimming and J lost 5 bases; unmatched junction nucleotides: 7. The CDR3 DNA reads TGCGCCAGCAGCCAAGATCGGAATAGCGGGGGGAACAATGAGCAGTTCTTC. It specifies CASSQDRNSGGNNEQFF.

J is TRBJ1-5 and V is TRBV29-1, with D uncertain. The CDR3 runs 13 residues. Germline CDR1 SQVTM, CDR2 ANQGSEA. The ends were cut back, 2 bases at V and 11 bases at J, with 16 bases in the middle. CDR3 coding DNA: TGCAGCGTTGAAAACCCCGGGGATTTGACCCAGCATTTT. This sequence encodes CSVENPGDLTQHF.

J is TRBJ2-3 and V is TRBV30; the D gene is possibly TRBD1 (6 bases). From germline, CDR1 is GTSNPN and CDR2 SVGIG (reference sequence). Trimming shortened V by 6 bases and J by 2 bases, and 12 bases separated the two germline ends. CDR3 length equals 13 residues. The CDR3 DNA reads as TGTGCCTGTGTTGACAGGAACACAGATACGCAGTATTTT. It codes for CACVDRNTDTQYF.

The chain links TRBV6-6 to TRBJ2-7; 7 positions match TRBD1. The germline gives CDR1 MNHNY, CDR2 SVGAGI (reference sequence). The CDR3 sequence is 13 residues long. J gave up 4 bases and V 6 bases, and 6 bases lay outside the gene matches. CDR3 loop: CASRDGQEYEQYF. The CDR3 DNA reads TGTGCCAGCAGAGATGGACAGGAGTACGAGCAGTACTTC.

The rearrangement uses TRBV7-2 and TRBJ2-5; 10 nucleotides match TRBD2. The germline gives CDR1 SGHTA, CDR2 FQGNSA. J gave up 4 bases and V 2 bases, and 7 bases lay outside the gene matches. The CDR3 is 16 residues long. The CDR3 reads CASSLSAGGPSETQYF. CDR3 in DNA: TGTGCCAGCAGCTTATCAGCGGGGGGGCCTTCAGAGACCCAGTACTTC. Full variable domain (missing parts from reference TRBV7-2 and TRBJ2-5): GAGVSQSPSNKVTEKGKDVELRCDPISGHTALYWYRQSLGQGLEFLIYFQGNSAPDKSGLPSDRFSAERTGGSVSTLTIQRTQQEDSAVYLCASSLSAGGPSETQYFGPGTRLLVL.

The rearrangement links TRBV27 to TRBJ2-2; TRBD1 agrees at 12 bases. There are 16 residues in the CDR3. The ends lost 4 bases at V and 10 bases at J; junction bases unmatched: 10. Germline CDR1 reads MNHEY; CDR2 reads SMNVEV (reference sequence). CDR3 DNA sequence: TGTGCCAGCAGTTCTATACCGGGACAGGGGGCGCAGGAGCTGTTTTTT. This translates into CASSSIPGQGAQELFF.

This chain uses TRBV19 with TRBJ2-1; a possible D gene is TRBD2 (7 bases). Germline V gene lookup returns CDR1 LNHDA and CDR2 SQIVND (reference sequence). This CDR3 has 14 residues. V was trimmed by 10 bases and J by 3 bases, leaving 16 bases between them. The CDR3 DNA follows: TGTGCCACCCTGGGGGGCGGGGGCTACAATGAGCAGTTCTTC. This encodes CATLGGGGYNEQFF.

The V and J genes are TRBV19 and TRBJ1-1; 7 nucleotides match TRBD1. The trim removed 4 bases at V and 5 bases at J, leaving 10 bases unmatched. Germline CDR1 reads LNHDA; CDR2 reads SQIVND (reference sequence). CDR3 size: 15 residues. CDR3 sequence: CASSNPYRGRTEAFF. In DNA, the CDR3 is TGTGCCAGTAGTAACCCGTACAGGGGACGTACTGAAGCTTTCTTT.

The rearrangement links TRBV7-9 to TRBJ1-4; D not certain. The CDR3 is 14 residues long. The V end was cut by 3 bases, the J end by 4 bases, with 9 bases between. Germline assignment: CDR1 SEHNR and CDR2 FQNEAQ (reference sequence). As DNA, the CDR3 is TGTGCCAGCAGCTTGGCCGTAATTAATGAAAAACTGTTTTTT. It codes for CASSLAVINEKLFF.

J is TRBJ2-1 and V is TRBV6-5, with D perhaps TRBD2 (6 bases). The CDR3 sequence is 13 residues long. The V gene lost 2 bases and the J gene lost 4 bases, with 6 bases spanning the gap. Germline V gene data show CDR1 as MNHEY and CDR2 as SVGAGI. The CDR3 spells CASSYGGYNEQFF. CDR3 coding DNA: TGTGCCAGCAGTTACGGAGGGTACAATGAGCAGTTCTTC.

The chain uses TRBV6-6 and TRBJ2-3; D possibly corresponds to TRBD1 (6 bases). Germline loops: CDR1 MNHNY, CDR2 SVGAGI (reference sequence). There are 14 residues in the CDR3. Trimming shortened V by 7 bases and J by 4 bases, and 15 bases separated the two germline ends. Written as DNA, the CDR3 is TGTGCCAGCAATATGGGGGCCGGCGCAGATACGCAGTATTTT. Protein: CASNMGAGADTQYF.

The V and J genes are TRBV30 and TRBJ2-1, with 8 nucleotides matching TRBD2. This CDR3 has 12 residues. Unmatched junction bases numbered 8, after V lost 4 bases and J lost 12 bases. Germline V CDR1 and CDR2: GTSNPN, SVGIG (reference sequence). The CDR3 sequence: CAWNPGGGGQFF. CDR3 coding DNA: TGTGCCTGGAACCCCGGGGGGGGAGGGCAGTTCTTC.

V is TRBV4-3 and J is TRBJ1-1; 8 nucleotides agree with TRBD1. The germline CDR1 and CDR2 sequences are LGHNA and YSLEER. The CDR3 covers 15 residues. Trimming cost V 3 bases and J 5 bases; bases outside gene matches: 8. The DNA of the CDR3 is TGCGCCAGCAGCCAGGAAGACAGGGGATGGACTGAAGCTTTCTTT. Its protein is CASSQEDRGWTEAFF.

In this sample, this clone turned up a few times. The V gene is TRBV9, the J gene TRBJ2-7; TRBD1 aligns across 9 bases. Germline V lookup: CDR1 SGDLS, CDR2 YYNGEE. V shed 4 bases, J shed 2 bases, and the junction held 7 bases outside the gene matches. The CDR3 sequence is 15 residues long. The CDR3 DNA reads TGTGCCAGCAGCCCCGGGACAGGGTGGACCTACGAGCAGTACTTC. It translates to CASSPGTGWTYEQYF. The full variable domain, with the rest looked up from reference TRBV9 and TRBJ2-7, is DSGVTQTPKHLITATGQRVTLRCSPRSGDLSVYWYQQSLDQGLQFLIQYYNGEERAKGNILERFSAQQFPDLHSELNLSSLELGDSALYFCASSPGTGWTYEQYFGPGTRLTVT.